One TCR beta chain is described in this entry. This record belongs to a study of cytomegalovirus exposure and HLA in healthy donors. The CDR3 length is 14 residues. Germline V gene lookup returns CDR1 SGHNT and CDR2 YENEEA. Trimming removed 1 base from V and 2 bases from J, with 9 bases in between. The PCR contained 60 Vbeta and 13 Jbeta primers. Using immunoSEQ multiplex PCR, the repertoire was profiled, and TCRdb retains in-frame clones only, with some absent. Among a few hundred thousand clones listed, over 70% were seen once. The receptor comes from a girl under 10 years old in good health and CMV-seronegative. The chain couples TRBV11-3 to TRBJ2-7; D might be TRBD2 (5 bases). Sequencing input: PBMCs. The CDR3 loop reads CASSLGSGTYEQYF. The CDR3 bases are TGTGCCAGCAGCTTAGGTTCGGGGACCTACGAGCAGTACTTC.